A selection of T cell receptor beta chains follows, all from one sample in a study of blood T cell repertoires in COVID-19. Sequenced by immunoSEQ multiplex PCR; TCRdb stores in-frame clones only, minus some. Of approximately 130,000 clones in the sample, approximately 77% are singletons; the top ten hold around 20%. The sequenced sample was peripheral blood. These receptors were obtained from a man older than 75 with acute or convalescent COVID-19. Each CDR3 is given with its conserved first and last residue. A D gene is named only where the DNA matches it firmly. Clone size appears in some rows only: once, few, many, or a class for an expanded clone.

>TRBV9|TRBJ1-4|once|TRBD1
CASSVSGGRGNEKLFF
TGTGCCAGCAGCGTATCCGGGGGCAGGGGGAATGAAAAACTGTTTTTT
>TRBV11-2|TRBJ2-7|.|.
CASTRGRGYEQYF
TGTGCCAGCACCCGTGGCAGGGGTTACGAGCAGTACTTC
>TRBV21-1|TRBJ1-5|.|.
CASSKYPGTGSNQPQHF
TGTGCCAGCAGCAAATACCCCGGGACAGGGAGTAATCAGCCCCAGCATTTT
>TRBV3-1/TRBV3-2|TRBJ2-7|once|TRBD2
CASSHSRLAHEQHF
TGTGCCAGCAGCCATTCGAGACTAGCCCACGAGCAGCACTTC
>TRBV7-2|TRBJ2-7|.|.
CASSYAREFEQYF
TGTGCCAGCAGCTACGCCAGGGAATTCGAGCAGTACTTC
>TRBV6-5|TRBJ2-1|.|TRBD1
CASSPGRGQFEQFF
TGTGCCAGCAGTCCCGGCAGGGGGCAATTTGAGCAGTTCTTC
>TRBV4-3|TRBJ1-2|.|.
CASSQEVATWGGRDYGYTF
TGCGCCAGCAGCCAAGAAGTGGCCACATGGGGGGGGAGGGATTATGGCTACACCTTC
>TRBV9|TRBJ2-2|.|.
CASSVAGQTNTGELFF
TGTGCCAGCAGCGTAGCAGGACAGACAAACACCGGGGAGCTGTTTTTT
>TRBV24-1|TRBJ2-2|.|.
CATSDQGPNTGELFF
TGTGCCACCAGTGATCAGGGGCCAAACACCGGGGAGCTGTTTTTT
>TRBV11-2|TRBJ2-2|.|.
CASSLETVDTGELFF
TGTGCCAGCAGCTTAGAGACAGTCGACACCGGGGAGCTGTTTTTT
>TRBV21-1|TRBJ1-3|.|.
CASSKQGGSHSGNTIYF
TGTGCCAGCAGCAAGCAAGGAGGTTCTCACTCTGGAAACACCATATATTTT
>TRBV10-3|TRBJ2-3|.|.
CAIRAVGAGSGTDTQYF
TGTGCCATCAGAGCCGTTGGTGCGGGGTCAGGGACAGATACGCAGTATTTT
>TRBV15|TRBJ1-5|.|.
CATGRANQPQHF
TGTGCCACCGGAAGAGCAAATCAGCCCCAGCATTTT
>TRBV20-1|TRBJ2-3|.|.
CSASTAGPQYF
TGCAGTGCTTCAACCGCGGGGCCGCAGTATTTT
>TRBV21-1|TRBJ1-1|.|.
CASSSRGPKAFF
TGTGCCAGCAGCTCGCGGGGTCCTAAAGCTTTCTTT
>TRBV5-4|TRBJ1-1|.|TRBD1
CASSFRGQRAEAFF
TGTGCCAGCAGCTTCAGGGGGCAAAGGGCTGAAGCTTTCTTT
>TRBV29-1|TRBJ1-2|.|.
CSVVSSRLEGYTF
TGCAGCGTTGTAAGCAGCCGACTGGAGGGCTACACCTTC
>TRBV27|TRBJ1-5|.|TRBD1
CATRQGAGSNQPQHF
TGTGCCACTAGACAGGGGGCCGGGAGCAATCAGCCCCAGCATTTT
>TRBV5-1|TRBJ2-7|.|TRBD1
CASSLIGTGAREQYF
TGCGCCAGCAGCTTAATAGGGACAGGCGCTCGGGAGCAGTACTTC
>TRBV7-3|TRBJ2-1|.|TRBD1
CASSLTGQGNYNEQFF
TGTGCCAGCAGCTTAACGGGACAGGGTAACTACAATGAGCAGTTCTTC
>TRBV2|TRBJ1-2|.|TRBD1
CASTPDRVGGYTF
TGTGCCAGCACCCCGGACAGGGTTGGTGGCTACACCTTC
>TRBV15|TRBJ2-1|.|TRBD2
CATSNLAGLAFSYNEQFF
TGTGCCACCAGCAACCTCGCGGGACTAGCTTTTTCCTACAATGAGCAGTTCTTC
>TRBV5-5|TRBJ2-5|.|.
CASSLAGQGRTQYF
TGTGCCAGCAGCTTGGCCGGGCAGGGTAGGACCCAGTACTTC
>TRBV5-1|TRBJ1-4|.|TRBD1
CASSLSGQGGEKLFF
TGCGCCAGCAGCTTGTCGGGACAGGGAGGGGAAAAACTGTTTTTT
>TRBV12-3/TRBV12-4|TRBJ1-2|.|.
CASSSQGYGYTF
TGTGCCAGCAGTTCCCAGGGCTATGGCTACACCTTC
>TRBV3-1/TRBV3-2|TRBJ2-7|.|.
CASSQEGQIAYEQYF
TGTGCCAGCAGCCAAGAAGGACAGATTGCCTACGAGCAGTACTTC
>TRBV12-5|TRBJ2-1|.|.
CASEAQGNEQFF
TGTGCTAGTGAAGCCCAGGGCAATGAGCAGTTCTTC